This is a list of T cell receptor beta chains from one sample in a study of blood T cells in healthy people across ages. Each CDR3 protein is one row after TCRdb ran MiXCR on the 5' RACE reads. The sample has approximately 900,000 distinct CDR3 sequences; about 27% are singletons. This same sample was also taken into another study, of T cells of mothers and their children.

Input material: blood. Every receptor here comes from a woman in her forties in good health. CDR3s leave out the opening cysteine and the closing phenylalanine or tryptophan.

v_call	j_call	cdr3_aa
TRBV4-3	TRBJ2-2	ASSQGDRVTGELF
TRBV29-1	TRBJ1-2	SVGDGTTNYGYT
TRBV7-9	TRBJ2-1	ASSPGLGSLGEQF
TRBV14	TRBJ1-2	ASSQDSWIANYGYT
TRBV5-5	TRBJ1-2	ASSPQGGGSDYGYT
TRBV5-5	TRBJ2-7	ASSVLTELYEQY
TRBV10-3	TRBJ2-7	AISESGALGVYEQY
TRBV12-3/TRBV12-4	TRBJ2-2	ASTHPRGQHTGELF
TRBV3-1	TRBJ1-1	ASSQAGQLMNTEAF
TRBV27	TRBJ1-5	ASSLTGQGAWQPQH
TRBV7-2	TRBJ2-5	ASSSLAGYQETQY
TRBV14	TRBJ2-5	ASSQGPGTAQY
TRBV14	TRBJ1-6	ASSPTGQLTSPLH
TRBV5-6	TRBJ2-4	ASSFVPQGMGNIQY
TRBV20-1	TRBJ1-2	SASPWDRGLDGYT
TRBV12-3/TRBV12-4	TRBJ1-5	ASTYRGEDQPQH
TRBV20-1	TRBJ2-1	SASGPSSYNEQF
TRBV13	TRBJ2-7	ASSPWVGRSYEQY
TRBV7-9	TRBJ2-7	ASSLSSSGGPFSGEQY
TRBV20-1	TRBJ1-2	SARSPGQGNYGYT
TRBV5-1	TRBJ2-7	ASSKGLAGADLYEQY
TRBV24-1	TRBJ2-3	ATSDLGTDTDTQY
TRBV6-5	TRBJ2-3	AGSQTGFLDTQY
TRBV11-2	TRBJ2-4	ASSLAGGVAKNIQY